This record concerns one TCR beta chain sequence. This record belongs to a study of blood T cell repertoires in COVID-19. As for the study in general: PBMCs, B-cell-depleted T cells, or T cells provided the cDNA or gDNA that made up the material.

Study processing details: Scientists estimated how many nucleated cells there were by amplifying reference gene primers. Some clones are missing from TCRdb's copy, which holds only in-frame ones; the method was immunoSEQ multiplex PCR. V, J and clone size are taken as reported in that table, and D and trimming were inferred from the DNA itself. The sample yields fewer than 200,000 clones, 60% to 85% seen once. Seattle enrolled patients during active infection and tracked them longitudinally. The TCR was taken from a woman aged 60-70 years with COVID-19, enrolled during active disease. Material: peripheral blood.

DNA of the CDR3: TGCGCCAGCAGCTTGGGCCGGGCAGATACGCAGTATTTT. It is translated as CASSLGRADTQYF. The rearrangement joins TRBV5-1 to TRBJ2-3; unclear D gene. The length of the CDR3 is 13 residues. In germline, CDR1 is SGHRS, CDR2 YFSETQ. Trimming shortened V by 0 bases and J by 4 bases, and 6 bases separated the two germline ends.